These 13 T cell receptor beta chains share one sample of origin, sequenced in a study of patients and donors after allogeneic stem cell transplantation. From the RT-PCR reads, TCRdb called clonotypes with MiXCR, one entry per CDR3 protein. Of 150,000 to 200,000 distinct CDR3 sequences in the sample, roughly 30% are singletons; the top ten hold approximately 3.5%. The sample comprised blood, either unsorted or a sorted T cell fraction (not recorded which). The receptors shown here come from a human donor who was either an allogeneic HSCT recipient or a stem cell or donor lymphocyte infusion donor (not recorded which). It is not recorded whose cells these are; they may come from a transplant donor.

The chain is built from TRBV27 and TRBJ1-1; no clear D gene. V gave up 8 bases and J gave up 8 bases, with 12 bases separating them. CDR3 length: 11 amino acids. Germline V gene lookup returns CDR1 MNHEY and CDR2 SMNVEV (reference sequence). CDR3 bases: TGTGCCAGCTGGGGTAGCCTAGAAGCTTTCTTT. This codes for CASWGSLEAFF.

This clonotype was picked up a small number of times. The rearrangement uses TRBV25-1 and TRBJ2-3; 7 nucleotides agree with TRBD2. CDR1 MGHDK and CDR2 SYGVNS come from the germline V gene. Unmatched junction bases numbered 5, after V lost 0 bases and J lost 2 bases. The CDR3 contains 16 residues. Here the CDR3 reads CASSEYWLAVTDTQYF. The DNA for the CDR3 is TGTGCCAGCAGTGAATATTGGCTAGCGGTCACAGATACGCAGTATTTT.

The chain joins TRBV9 to TRBJ2-7; D possibly corresponds to TRBD2 (6 bases). Trimming stripped 3 bases from V and 3 bases from J, with 13 bases between. The CDR3 contains 14 residues. Per germline, CDR1 SGDLS and CDR2 YYNGEE. This CDR3 reads CASSGTNGGYEQYF. CDR3 nucleotide sequence: TGTGCCAGCAGCGGGACAAACGGGGGCTACGAGCAGTACTTC.

This clonotype showed up just a few times. The chain has TRBV20-1 and TRBJ1-1; 7 bases are shared with TRBD1. V lost 5 bases and J lost 3; bases outside the gene matches: 15. CDR1 is DFQATT, CDR2 SNEGSKA, per germline (reference sequence). This CDR3 spans 16 amino acids. CDR3 nucleotides: TGCAGTGCTCCGGACAGGAAGGGCGGGATTCACACTGAAGCTTTCTTT. Its protein is CSAPDRKGGIHTEAFF.

This clonotype was seen a handful of times. This rearrangement joins TRBV10-3 to TRBJ2-2; 9 bases fit TRBD2. CDR1 is ENHRY and CDR2 is SYGVKD in the germline V gene. V trimming: 4 bases; J trimming: 10 bases; junction bases outside the gene matches: 7. The CDR3 runs 14 residues. The CDR3 sequence is CAISGLAGMEELFF. CDR3 DNA: TGTGCCATCAGTGGGCTAGCGGGAATGGAGGAGCTGTTTTTT.

The sample holds a few counts of this clonotype. This chain connects TRBV5-1 to TRBJ2-7, with D tentatively TRBD1 (6 bases). Germline CDR1 is SGHRS and CDR2 is YFSETQ. V dropped 3 bases and J dropped 6 bases, with 16 bases sitting between them. The CDR3 extends over 14 amino acids. The CDR3 sequence is CASSSRIQGGEQYF. The CDR3 coding sequence is TGCGCCAGCAGCTCGCGGATACAGGGTGGCGAGCAGTACTTC.

A few counts support this clonotype. The rearrangement links TRBV12-3 or TRBV12-4 to TRBJ2-7; possible D gene TRBD2, 5 bases. Trimming left V 7 bases short and J 1 base short, with 17 bases between. The CDR3 covers 15 residues. The CDR3 bases are TGTGCCAGCAATCATAGGACTGCCCCGTCCTACGAGCAGTACTTC. This translates into CASNHRTAPSYEQYF.

CDR3 nucleotide sequence: TGCGCCAGCAGCCAAGAGAGTTGGTCCGGCGAGCAGTACTTC. This sequence encodes CASSQESWSGEQYF. J is TRBJ2-7 and V is TRBV4-3; D unresolved. CDR3 length: 14 residues. The V and J ends lost 0 bases and 6 bases respectively, with 12 bases between them. Germline V CDR1 and CDR2: LGHNA, YSLEER.

The chain joins TRBV6-5 to TRBJ2-2; D not resolved. Germline V lookup: CDR1 MNHEY, CDR2 SVGAGI. This CDR3 region has 14 residues. The V end was cut by 0 bases, the J end by 4 bases, with 6 bases between. This CDR3 is CASSYSLGTGELFF. CDR3 nucleotide sequence: TGTGCCAGCAGTTACTCGCTTGGCACCGGGGAGCTGTTTTTT.

This chain uses TRBV7-9 with TRBJ1-1; D might be TRBD1 (5 bases). Germline V gives CDR1 SEHNR, CDR2 FQNEAQ (reference sequence). CDR3 length equals 14 residues. Trimming took off 3 bases at V and 4 bases at J, with 12 bases between the two ends. As DNA, the CDR3 is TGTGCCAGCAGCTTGTTAGAGGGGCGCACTGAAGCTTTCTTT. Encoded protein: CASSLLEGRTEAFF.

The DNA for the CDR3 is TGCGCCAGCAGCCAAGATCACGGGATCTCCTACGAGCAGTACTTC. It is translated as CASSQDHGISYEQYF. The chain has TRBV4-3 and TRBJ2-7; maybe TRBD2 (5 bases). Germline values: CDR1 LGHNA, CDR2 YSLEER. V lost 0 bases, J lost 0 bases, and 9 bases lay in between. The CDR3 sequence is 15 residues long.

This sequence joins TRBV10-3 and TRBJ2-7, with D perhaps matching TRBD2 (6 bases). Germline CDR1 and CDR2: ENHRY and SYGVKD. V was shortened by 3 bases and J by 1 base, with 10 bases between the two germline ends. There are 14 residues in the CDR3. The CDR3 sequence: CAISEGTYSYEQYF. The CDR3 DNA is TGTGCCATCAGTGAAGGGACTTATTCCTACGAGCAGTACTTC.

This chain connects TRBV12-3 or TRBV12-4 to TRBJ2-1; D not certain. Trimming stripped 4 bases from V and 3 bases from J, with 19 bases between. The CDR3 length is 17 residues. This CDR3 is CASSSWAGTVFYNEQFF. CDR3 coding DNA: TGTGCCAGCAGTTCTTGGGCAGGAACGGTTTTCTACAATGAGCAGTTCTTC.